The next 23 T cell receptor beta chains were all read from a single sample in a study of Ad26.COV2.S vaccination and SARS-CoV-2 variants. Profiled with immunoSEQ multiplex PCR; TCRdb holds only in-frame clones, not every one. This sample has approximately 420,000 clones, with about 85% found just once. As to treatment: approximately 18 received Ad26.COV2.S at low or high dose, single or two shots; a few received placebo; per-sample allocation not given. The investigators took samples on day 63 after the first vaccine or placebo injection. This specimen was peripheral blood, taken in a trial of Ad26.COV2.S vaccine versus placebo. These receptors all come from a person aged 18-65 years who received the Ad26.COV2.S COVID-19 vaccine or a placebo.

The chain recombines TRBV30 with TRBJ2-7; D ambiguous. V lost 1 base to trimming and J lost 7 bases, with 11 bases between them. The length of the CDR3 is 12 residues. Germline V CDR1 and CDR2: GTSNPN, SVGIG (reference sequence). CDR3 bases: TGTGCCTGGAGTGAAGGTGACTGGGAGCAGTACTTC. This translates into CAWSEGDWEQYF.

This clone was picked up one time. The chain links TRBV6-5 to TRBJ2-1; possibly TRBD1 or TRBD2 for D (5 bases each). This CDR3 spans 15 amino acids. The V gene lost 5 bases and the J gene lost 0 bases, with 11 bases spanning the gap. Germline V gives CDR1 MNHEY, CDR2 SVGAGI. The CDR3 reads CASSIGTFSYNEQFF. The DNA of the CDR3 is TGTGCCAGCAGTATTGGGACCTTCTCCTACAATGAGCAGTTCTTC.

The chain uses TRBV6-6 and TRBJ1-3; D remains unclear. V lost 5 bases and J 2 bases, leaving 7 bases between the germline ends. There are 13 residues in the CDR3. The germline V gene encodes CDR1 MNHNY and CDR2 SVGAGI (reference sequence). CDR3 protein: CASSKTAGNTIYF. The CDR3 DNA is TGTGCCAGCAGTAAGACGGCTGGAAACACCATATATTTT.

The chain uses TRBV7-2 and TRBJ1-1, with 9 bases lining up with TRBD1. Trimming at V came to 1 base and at J to 3 bases, leaving 3 bases not matched to a gene. The CDR3 has 15 residues. The V gene's germline CDR1 is SGHTA and CDR2 FQGNSA. The CDR3 here is CASSLEQGAHTEAFF. The CDR3 nucleotides are TGTGCCAGCAGCTTAGAACAGGGGGCGCACACTGAAGCTTTCTTT.

The J gene is TRBJ1-2, the V gene TRBV5-4, with a weak D call TRBD1 (6 bases). CDR3 length equals 15 residues. V dropped 0 bases and J dropped 4 bases, with 13 bases sitting between them. Germline-derived CDR1 and CDR2 are SGHNT and YYREEE (reference sequence). CDR3 bases: TGTGCCAGCAGCTTGGATGCAGGGGCGGTCTATGGCTACACCTTC. This sequence encodes CASSLDAGAVYGYTF.

The chain links TRBV10-3 to TRBJ2-5; 7 nucleotides match TRBD1. The J segment lost 4 bases and the V segment lost 0 bases, leaving 5 bases of the junction unmatched. This CDR3 spans 15 amino acids. Germline V gene data show CDR1 as ENHRY and CDR2 as SYGVKD. The CDR3, as DNA: TGTGCCATCAGTGAGTCGGTTGGGGACAGAGAGACCCAGTACTTC. It codes for CAISESVGDRETQYF.

The chain employs TRBV29-1 and TRBJ2-7; 9 bases map to TRBD1. CDR1 is SQVTM and CDR2 is ANQGSEA in the germline V gene. The CDR3 extends over 15 amino acids. V gave up 6 bases and J gave up 0 bases; unmatched junction bases: 9. The DNA for the CDR3 is TGCAGCGTAAAGCGCCCGGGACAGGGCTCCTACGAGCAGTACTTC. It specifies CSVKRPGQGSYEQYF.

This chain connects TRBV7-8 to TRBJ1-6, with D tentatively TRBD1 (6 bases). Deletions cut 5 bases from V and 7 bases from J, with 18 bases between. Germline CDR1 and CDR2: SGHVS and FQNEAQ. The CDR3 contains 16 residues. CDR3 region: CASSRGGGRTNSPLHF. DNA of the CDR3: TGTGCCAGCAGCCGAGGGGGGGGGCGCACCAATTCACCCCTCCACTTT.

V gene TRBV12-5 combines with J gene TRBJ2-7; maybe TRBD1 (6 bases). CDR3 size: 15 residues. Trimming removed 1 base from V and 3 bases from J, with 13 bases in between. Germline CDR1 reads LGHNT; CDR2 reads FRNRAP. The CDR3 nucleotides are TGTGCTAGTGGTTTGGATTCCGGGACACACTACGAGCAGTACTTC. Its protein product is CASGLDSGTHYEQYF.

This clone was counted once. The chain is built from TRBV2 and TRBJ1-1; weak D call: TRBD1 (6 bases). Trimming shortened V by 5 bases and J by 1 base, and 8 bases separated the two germline ends. The length of the CDR3 is 13 residues. Germline CDR1 SNHLY, CDR2 FYNNEI. The CDR3: CASSWGANTEAFF. CDR3 sequence (DNA): TGTGCCAGCAGTTGGGGGGCGAACACTGAAGCTTTCTTT.

The rearrangement uses TRBV24-1 and TRBJ2-2; D is perhaps TRBD1 or TRBD2 (5 bases each). Deletions cut 5 bases from V and 6 bases from J, with 21 bases between. Germline CDR1 reads KGHDR; CDR2 reads SFDVKD. The CDR3 is made up of 17 amino acids. CDR3 sequence: CATSGPVRGVVAGELFF. The CDR3 region has the DNA TGTGCCACCAGTGGACCGGTCAGAGGGGTCGTCGCCGGGGAGCTGTTTTTT.

The chain joins TRBV4-1 to TRBJ2-1; no firm D call. Trimming pared 0 bases from V and 1 base from J, leaving 10 bases between. This CDR3 is 16 amino acids long. Per germline, CDR1 MGHRA and CDR2 YSYEKL. The CDR3: CASSQDPLGSYNEQFF. The CDR3 DNA reads as TGCGCCAGCAGCCAAGATCCGCTGGGGTCCTACAATGAGCAGTTCTTC.

The chain uses TRBV6-5 and TRBJ1-6; the match to TRBD1 covers 7 bases. With V trimmed by 8 bases and J by 7 bases, 8 bases remained unmatched. Germline-derived CDR1 and CDR2 are MNHEY and SVGAGI. This CDR3 contains 14 residues. CDR3 DNA sequence: TGTGCCAGCGGATTGGGACAGCAGAATTCACCCCTCCACTTT. Translation gives CASGLGQQNSPLHF.

J is TRBJ2-3 and V is TRBV5-4; 7 nucleotides align to TRBD2. The ends lost 0 bases at V and 6 bases at J; junction bases unmatched: 7. CDR1 and CDR2 from the germline V gene are SGHNT and YYREEE (reference sequence). The CDR3 runs to 15 residues. The CDR3 sequence: CASSLVQRGGDTQYF. CDR3 DNA sequence: TGTGCCAGCAGCTTGGTGCAGCGGGGAGGGGATACGCAGTATTTT.

The rearrangement joins TRBV2 to TRBJ1-1; 8 nucleotides align to TRBD1. This CDR3 is built from 12 residues. V dropped 6 bases and J dropped 5; count of bases not matched to a gene: 2. Germline CDR1 and CDR2: SNHLY and FYNNEI. CDR3 amino acids: CASSTGGTEAFF. The CDR3 DNA is TGTGCCAGCAGCACAGGGGGGACTGAAGCTTTCTTT.

In this sample, this clone turned up once. The chain combines TRBV7-9 with TRBJ2-7; TRBD1 or TRBD2 may be the D gene (5 bases each). This CDR3 is built from 14 residues. Trimming stripped 8 bases from V and 2 bases from J, with 16 bases between. From germline, CDR1 is SEHNR and CDR2 FQNEAQ (reference sequence). The CDR3 coding sequence is TGTGCCAGCCGTAGAGCTGGGACCGCCTACGAGCAGTACTTC. This sequence encodes CASRRAGTAYEQYF.

The rearrangement uses TRBV5-4 and TRBJ1-1; 8 bases line up with TRBD1. V trimming: 6 bases; J trimming: 0 bases; junction bases outside the gene matches: 7. CDR1 SGHNT and CDR2 YYREEE come from the germline V gene (reference sequence). CDR3 length: 15 residues. The CDR3 sequence is CASTPRDRLNTEAFF. CDR3 sequence (DNA): TGTGCCAGCACCCCCCGGGACAGGTTGAACACTGAAGCTTTCTTT.

The chain combines TRBV11-2 with TRBJ2-1; 7 nucleotides align to TRBD1. This CDR3 comprises 13 residues. The V gene end was trimmed by 5 bases and the J gene end by 5 bases; junction bases not matched to a gene: 3. Looked up from germline, CDR1 is SGHAT and CDR2 is FQNNGV. CDR3 loop: CASSRDRDNEQFF. In DNA, the CDR3 is TGTGCCAGCAGCAGAGACAGGGACAATGAGCAGTTCTTC.

The rearrangement uses TRBV10-2 and TRBJ1-1; D is undetermined. The germline CDR1 and CDR2 sequences are WSHSY and SAAADI. The CDR3 totals 14 residues. Between the trimmed V and J ends, which lost 2 bases and 0 bases, there was a span of 7 bases. CDR3 sequence (DNA): TGCGCCAGCAGTGAGCTAAGGATGAACACTGAAGCTTTCTTT. Encoded protein: CASSELRMNTEAFF.

The gene calls are TRBV5-1 and TRBJ1-2; 8 nucleotides agree with TRBD1. This CDR3 has 15 residues. V lost 4 bases to trimming and J lost 2 bases; unmatched junction nucleotides: 7. Germline V lookup: CDR1 SGHRS, CDR2 YFSETQ. CDR3 region: CASSLLTGVNYGYTF. Here the CDR3 DNA reads TGCGCCAGCAGCCTCTTGACAGGGGTAAACTATGGCTACACCTTC.

The rearrangement links TRBV4-1 to TRBJ2-1; D assignment may be TRBD1 or TRBD2 (5 bases each). Per germline, CDR1 MGHRA and CDR2 YSYEKL. The CDR3 totals 14 residues. Trimming removed 3 bases at V and 6 bases at J, with 12 bases between. This chain's CDR3 is CASSHTGTANEQFF. CDR3 nucleotide sequence: TGCGCCAGCAGCCACACCGGGACCGCCAATGAGCAGTTCTTC.

This chain connects TRBV10-3 to TRBJ2-7; D uncertain. Trimming took off 10 bases at V and 2 bases at J, with 21 bases between the two ends. The CDR3 consists of 15 residues. Germline lookup yields CDR1 ENHRY and CDR2 SYGVKD. The CDR3 bases are TGTGCCACCCAAATAAATCTTGGAGCAGCCTACGAGCAGTACTTC. Translated, it gives CATQINLGAAYEQYF.

The chain has TRBV19 and TRBJ2-2; perhaps D is TRBD1 or TRBD2 (6 bases each). V lost 7 bases, J lost 9 bases, and 24 bases lay in between. This CDR3 spans 16 amino acids. Germline CDR1 is LNHDA and CDR2 is SQIVND (reference sequence). CDR3 sequence reads: CASNPGRDTFPRELFF. The CDR3 bases are TGTGCCAGTAACCCCGGGCGGGACACATTTCCACGGGAGCTGTTTTTT.